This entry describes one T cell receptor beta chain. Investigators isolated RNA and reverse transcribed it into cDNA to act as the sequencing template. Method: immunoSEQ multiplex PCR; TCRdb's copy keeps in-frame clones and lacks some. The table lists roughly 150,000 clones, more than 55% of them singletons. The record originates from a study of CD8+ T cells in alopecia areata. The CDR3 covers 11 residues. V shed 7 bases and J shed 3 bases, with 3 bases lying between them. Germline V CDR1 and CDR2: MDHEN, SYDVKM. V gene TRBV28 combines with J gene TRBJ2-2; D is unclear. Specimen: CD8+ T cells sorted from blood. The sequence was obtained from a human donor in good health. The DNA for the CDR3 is TGTGCCAGCAAGGACACCGGGGAGCTGTTTTTT. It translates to CASKDTGELFF.